Given below is one T cell receptor (beta chain) in context. This could be a read error, since a much larger clone is one nucleotide away. Recovered Cohort 3 donors showed two negative PCRs, clearance, or symptom resolution. The sample originates from a study of blood T cell repertoires in COVID-19. On the study more broadly: Acute and convalescent COVID-19 specimens originated in the United States, Italy and Spain. PBMCs, B-cell-depleted T cells, or T cells provided the cDNA or gDNA that made up the material.

This CDR3 comprises 13 residues. V lost 4 bases, J lost 0 bases, and 5 bases lay in between. Germline lookup yields CDR1 LGHDT and CDR2 YNNKEL (reference sequence). Sequencing used immunoSEQ multiplex PCR; TCRdb keeps in-frame clones, though not all of them. The data show under 350,000 clones, roughly 86% seen once. The receptor's source is a young woman who had recovered from COVID-19. The sequenced material came from PBMCs or T cells enriched from blood (not recorded which). This chain uses TRBV3-1 (or the pseudogene TRBV3-2) with TRBJ2-3; D is unresolved. CDR3 sequence reads: CASSLLSTDTQYF. As DNA, the CDR3 is TGTGCCAGCAGCCTACTTAGCACAGATACGCAGTATTTT.